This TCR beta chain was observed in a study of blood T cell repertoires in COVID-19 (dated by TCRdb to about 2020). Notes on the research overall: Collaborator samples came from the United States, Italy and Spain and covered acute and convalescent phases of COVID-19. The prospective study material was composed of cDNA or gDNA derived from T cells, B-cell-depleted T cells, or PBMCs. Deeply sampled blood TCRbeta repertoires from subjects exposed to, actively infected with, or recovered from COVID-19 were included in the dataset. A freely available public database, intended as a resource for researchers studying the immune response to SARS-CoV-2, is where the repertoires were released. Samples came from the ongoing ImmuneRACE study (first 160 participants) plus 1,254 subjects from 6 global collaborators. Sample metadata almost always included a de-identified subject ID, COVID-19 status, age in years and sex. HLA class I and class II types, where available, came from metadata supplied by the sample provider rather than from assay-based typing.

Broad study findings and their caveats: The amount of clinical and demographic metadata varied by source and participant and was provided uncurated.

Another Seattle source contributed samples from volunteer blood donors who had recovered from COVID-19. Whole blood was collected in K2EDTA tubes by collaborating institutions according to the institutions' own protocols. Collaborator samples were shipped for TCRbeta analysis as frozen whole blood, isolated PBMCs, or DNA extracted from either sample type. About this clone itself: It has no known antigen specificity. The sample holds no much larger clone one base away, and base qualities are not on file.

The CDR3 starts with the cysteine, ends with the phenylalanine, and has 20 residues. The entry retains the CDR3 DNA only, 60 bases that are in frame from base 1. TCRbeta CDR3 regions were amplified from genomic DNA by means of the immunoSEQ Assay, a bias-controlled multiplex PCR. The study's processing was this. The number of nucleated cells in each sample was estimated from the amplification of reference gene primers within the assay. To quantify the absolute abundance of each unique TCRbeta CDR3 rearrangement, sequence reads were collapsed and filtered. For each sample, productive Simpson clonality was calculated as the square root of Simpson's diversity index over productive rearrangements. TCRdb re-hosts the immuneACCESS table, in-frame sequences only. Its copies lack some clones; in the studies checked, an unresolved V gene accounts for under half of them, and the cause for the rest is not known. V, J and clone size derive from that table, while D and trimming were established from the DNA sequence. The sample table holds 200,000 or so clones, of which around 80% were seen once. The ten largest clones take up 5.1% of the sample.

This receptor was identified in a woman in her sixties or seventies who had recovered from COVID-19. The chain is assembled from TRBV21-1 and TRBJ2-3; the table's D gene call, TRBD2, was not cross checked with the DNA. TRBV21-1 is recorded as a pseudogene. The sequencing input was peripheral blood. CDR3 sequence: CASSEGAGPRTSKVPDTQYF. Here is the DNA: TGTGCCAGCAGCGAAGGGGCGGGACCACGAACATCAAAGGTCCCAGATACGCAGTATTTT.